The T cell receptor (beta chain) described here comes from a study of cytomegalovirus exposure and HLA in healthy donors. This clone was counted only a few times. Generated by immunoSEQ multiplex PCR, the TCRdb table keeps only in-frame clones and is missing some. The sample includes about 180,000 clones, less than 85% of them seen just once. This receptor was taken from a man aged 18 to 29 in good health and CMV-seropositive. Sequencing was carried out using PBMCs.

This CDR3 reads CASSSARGKRANSYNEQFF. The DNA for the CDR3 is TGTGCCAGCAGCAGCGCCCGGGGGAAGCGGGCGAACTCCTACAATGAGCAGTTCTTC. The J gene is TRBJ2-1, the V gene TRBV7-9; a weak D match, TRBD2 (6 bases). V shed 5 bases and J shed 0 bases, with 23 bases lying between them. The CDR3 length is 19 residues. Germline CDR1 is SEHNR and CDR2 is FQNEAQ (reference sequence).